The entry below gives a single T cell receptor beta chain sequence along with its context. The target antigen is unknown. This sample was taken from a study of CD8 T cells in ankylosing spondylitis. The study's findings and limits: Researchers reportedly found disease-linked clones significantly enriched in matched ankylosing spondylitis synovial fluid. Characteristic, it appeared, of ankylosing spondylitis blood was a TCR beta motif of eight highly homologous variants.

Quantitative 5'-RACE with molecular barcodes generated TCR beta libraries. TCRdb re-called the 5' RACE reads with MiXCR, one entry per CDR3 protein. This sample carries 200,000 to 300,000 distinct CDR3 sequences, about 24% of them seen once, and the ten largest clones take approximately 0.61%. CDR1 LNHDA and CDR2 SQIVND come from the germline V gene (reference sequence). The trim removed 10 bases at V and 0 bases at J, leaving 7 bases unmatched. The length of the CDR3 is 14 residues. The rearrangement links TRBV19 to TRBJ2-3, with 7 nucleotides matching TRBD2. The sample was blood, either unsorted or a sorted T cell fraction (not recorded which). This receptor was taken from a male donor with ankylosing spondylitis or in good health (not recorded which). The DNA of the CDR3 is TGTGCCACTAAGACTAGCAGTAGCACAGATACGCAGTATTTT. Its protein is CATKTSSSTDTQYF.